The clone carrying this T cell receptor (beta chain) has a single count. The antigen is not known. This sample is part of a study of T cell responses to AZD1222 COVID-19 vaccine. Overall study: Second-dose schedules of about 4 or about 12 weeks were combined.

Here immunoSEQ multiplex PCR was the method, and the copy in TCRdb shows in-frame clones only, minus some. The sample contains around 100,000 clones, around 91% of which appear only once. The CDR3 is made up of 12 amino acids. With 6 bases clipped from V and 1 base from J, the junction kept 0 bases outside the gene matches. CDR1 is MNHEY and CDR2 is SMNVEV in the germline V gene (reference sequence). Study-wide results and limits: Sampled repertoires all dated from after the peak T cell response.

The receptor's source is an adult in good health. This sample comprised peripheral blood, obtained on day 0 of AZD1222 vaccination. The rearrangement joins TRBV27 to TRBJ2-7; 7 bases match TRBD1. For the CDR3, the DNA is TGTGCCAGCAGGACAGGGTCCTACGAGCAGTACTTC. This sequence encodes CASRTGSYEQYF.